The entry below describes one TCR beta chain. Its antigen has not been determined. The conserved final phenylalanine or tryptophan is absent from the CDR3, which likely points to a read error. CDR1 and CDR2, looked up from the germline V gene, are MNHGY and SAAAGT. The CDR3 region is 13 residues in length, termini included. Only CDR3 DNA remains: 39 bases, in frame from the first base. The junction carries 14 bases between V and J, which are trimmed by 5 bases and 7 bases respectively. This sample is part of a study of low-dose radiotherapy and immunotherapy resistance in tumors (dated by TCRdb to between 2021 and 2024). Regarding the research as a whole: In Cohort 1, 0.5 Gy per fraction was delivered every 2 weeks, and a total PTV dose of 6.5 Gy was prescribed. In Cohort 2, 1 Gy per fraction was delivered every two weeks, for a total of 13 Gy over 26 weeks. Nivolumab and ipilimumab were both given intravenously, with nivolumab at a 240 mg flat dose every two weeks and ipilimumab at 1 mg/kg every six weeks. Cyclophosphamide 200 mg/m2 was given intravenously every two weeks, one day before each radiation and immunotherapy administration. Aspirin 300 mg was taken orally once daily by patients for four cycles, starting on cycle 1 day 1. The trial did not randomize participants into treatment groups. Eight patients were included in the translational analysis, namely three from the first dose cohort plus the first five from the second dose cohort.

The sample's time point, from its label and the paper: after trial treatment. Per the publication, the treatment or condition label means: LDRT plus nivolumab, ipilimumab, low-dose cyclophosphamide and aspirin (RACIN trial). Donors were enrolled in RACIN, a single-arm phase I dose-escalation trial combining nivolumab, ipilimumab, aspirin, low-dose cyclophosphamide and low-dose radiotherapy. Patients with advanced, TIL-negative solid tumors were considered eligible. The data were produced on an Illumina HiSeq 2500. Superscript III and a set of TRAV- and TRBV-specific primers were used to synthesize first-strand cDNA, so that both TCRalpha and TCRbeta chains were covered. TCRs were amplified for about 18 PCR cycles with Phusion, using a constant-region primer paired with the adapter attached to the V primers. The isolated mRNA was amplified using the MessageAmp II aRNA Amplification Kit, with in vitro transcription performed for roughly 15 hours at 37 degrees C. The Dynabeads mRNA DIRECT Purification Kit was used to isolate the mRNA for TCR sequencing. Indexed Illumina adapters were added in a second Phusion PCR of approximately 27 cycles, after which AMPure XP beads were used to purify the products. As for the authors' bioinformatics: Using custom Perl scripts, TCR sequences encoding the same protein were pooled, out-of-frame sequences were removed, and the abundance of each clonotype was computed. TCR sequences supported by only a single read were excluded from analysis. Shannon entropy, Gini index, clonality, richness, and the frequency of TCRs shared between repertoires were included as repertoire metrics. Using fastp trimming at Q25 and MiXCR clonotype assembly, TCRdb reanalyzed the public sequencing data and kept in-frame beta chains. Under each unique CDR3 protein, matching rows form one entry showing the most common genes and DNA. TCRdb, rather than the study authors, made the V and J calls. Here the sample has some 100,000 distinct CDR3 sequences; 20% occur a single time. The ten most abundant clones make up approximately 4% of the sample.

The sequencing used PBMCs, collected after low-dose radiotherapy plus immunotherapy. The sequence derives from a male donor with prostate cancer. The sequence is built from TRBV6-8 and TRBJ1-2; the D gene identity is not certain. The nucleotide sequence is TGTGCCAGCAGTGAAGGTGACGGCTCTGGCTACACCTTA. The translation is CASSEGDGSGYTL.